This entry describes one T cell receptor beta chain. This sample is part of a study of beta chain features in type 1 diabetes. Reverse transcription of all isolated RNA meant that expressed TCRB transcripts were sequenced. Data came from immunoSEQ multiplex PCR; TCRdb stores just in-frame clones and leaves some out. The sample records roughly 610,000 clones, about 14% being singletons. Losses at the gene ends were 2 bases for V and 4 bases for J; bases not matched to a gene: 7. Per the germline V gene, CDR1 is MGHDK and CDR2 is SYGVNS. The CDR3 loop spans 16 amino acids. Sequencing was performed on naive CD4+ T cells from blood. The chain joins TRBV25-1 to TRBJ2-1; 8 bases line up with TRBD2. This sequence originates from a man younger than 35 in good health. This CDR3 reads CASSEGGLGGYNEQFF. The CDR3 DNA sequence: TGTGCCAGCAGTGAAGGGGGACTAGGTGGGTACAATGAGCAGTTCTTC.